This passage covers 27 T cell receptor beta chains from one sample sequenced in a study of T-cell reconstitution after alpha-beta-depleted transplantation in children. TCRbeta library preparation incorporated unique molecular identifiers. Each CDR3 protein gets one entry after TCRdb re-called the PCR reads with MiXCR. The sample lists about 200,000 distinct CDR3 sequences; about 7% were seen once. The sample here was PBMCs, taken before TCRalphabeta/CD19-depleted stem cell transplant. The receptors come from a boy aged 2 to 9 with acute lymphoblastic leukemia, due to receive a stem cell transplant.

This clonotype was counted between two and nine times. The genes are TRBV11-2 and TRBJ1-5; no definite D call. V lost 3 bases and J lost 3, with 9 bases in between. CDR3 size: 14 residues. Per germline, CDR1 SGHAT and CDR2 FQNNGV. DNA of the CDR3: TGTGCCAGCAGCTTGGGTCTAGCCAATCAGCCCCAGCATTTT. Encoded protein: CASSLGLANQPQHF.

This clonotype was observed many times. This chain links TRBV20-1 with TRBJ2-7; D uncertain. The CDR3 sequence is 13 residues long. The germline V gene encodes CDR1 DFQATT and CDR2 SNEGSKA (reference sequence). The V end was cut by 3 bases, the J end by 0 bases, with 9 bases between. CDR3 DNA sequence: TGCAGTGCTAGTGAACGGAACTCCTACGAGCAGTACTTC. The encoded protein is CSASERNSYEQYF.

This clonotype was seen a few times. The V and J genes are TRBV5-4 and TRBJ2-1; D possibly matches TRBD1 or TRBD2 (7 bases each). Germline-derived CDR1 and CDR2 are SGHNT and YYREEE (reference sequence). V was shortened by 2 bases and J by 5 bases, with 20 bases between the two germline ends. The CDR3 length is 17 residues. CDR3 residues: CASSFSQGGWTNNEQFF. CDR3 bases: TGTGCCAGCAGCTTTTCCCAGGGGGGGTGGACGAACAATGAGCAGTTCTTC.

The chain has TRBV19 and TRBJ2-2; tentative D call: TRBD1 (5 bases). The V gene lost 2 bases and the J gene lost 1 base, with 5 bases spanning the gap. The CDR3 spans 14 residues. Germline loops: CDR1 LNHDA, CDR2 SQIVND (reference sequence). The CDR3, as DNA: TGTGCCAGTAGTATACAGGGGAACACCGGGGAGCTGTTTTTT. Translated: CASSIQGNTGELFF.

The chain links TRBV11-2 to TRBJ2-1; no firm D call. The V end was cut by 4 bases, the J end by 3 bases, with 16 bases between. CDR1 is SGHAT and CDR2 is FQNNGV in the germline V gene. This CDR3 contains 16 residues. DNA of the CDR3: TGTGCCAGCAGCTCCACGAAGGATACACTCTACAATGAGCAGTTCTTC. Translated, it gives CASSSTKDTLYNEQFF.

The chain couples TRBV18 to TRBJ1-6; D is possibly TRBD1 (6 bases). V lost 2 bases, J lost 0 bases, and 14 bases lay in between. The CDR3 length is 18 residues. The germline CDR1 and CDR2 sequences are KGHSH and LQKENI. CDR3 sequence: CASSPSGGPSSYNSPLHF. As DNA, the CDR3 is TGTGCCAGCTCACCATCGGGGGGCCCCAGCTCCTATAATTCACCCCTCCACTTT.

This clonotype has just a few counts. This chain's CDR3 is CSARRLAGPGELFF. The CDR3 DNA reads as TGCAGTGCTCGCCGATTGGCGGGGCCCGGGGAGCTGTTTTTT. V and J are TRBV20-1 and TRBJ2-2; perhaps TRBD2 as D (6 bases). Germline V gene lookup returns CDR1 DFQATT and CDR2 SNEGSKA (reference sequence). V lost 5 bases and J 6 bases, leaving 16 bases between the germline ends. CDR3 length: 14 amino acids.

This clonotype appeared a few times. V is TRBV7-8 and J is TRBJ1-1; no definite D call. The CDR3 spans 14 residues. Germline V gives CDR1 SGHVS, CDR2 FQNEAQ. Trimming removed 1 base at V and 5 bases at J, with 11 bases between. In DNA, the CDR3 is TGTGCCAGCAGCTTAGGAGGGTGGGAGACTGAAGCTTTCTTT. It translates to CASSLGGWETEAFF.

This clonotype was counted ten times or more. As DNA, the CDR3 is TGTGCCAGCAGTGCCGATACAGAGACCCAGTACTTC. This gives the protein CASSADTETQYF. J is TRBJ2-5 and V is TRBV6-5; D gene unclear. Germline-derived CDR1 and CDR2 are MNHEY and SVGAGI. This CDR3 spans 12 amino acids. V was trimmed by 5 bases and J by 4 bases, leaving 8 bases between them.

This clonotype was seen more than once but under ten times. The gene calls are TRBV28 and TRBJ1-2; perhaps TRBD1 as D (5 bases). The CDR3 loop spans 15 amino acids. The germline gives CDR1 MDHEN, CDR2 SYDVKM. The V gene lost 7 bases and the J gene lost 4 bases, with 19 bases spanning the gap. The CDR3 sequence is CASIPFRGRAYGYTF. The CDR3 nucleotides read TGTGCCAGCATCCCTTTTCGGGGCAGGGCCTATGGCTACACCTTC.

There are many counts of this clonotype. The rearrangement links TRBV20-1 to TRBJ2-1; D is unresolved. The CDR3 length is 15 residues. Germline assignment: CDR1 DFQATT and CDR2 SNEGSKA (reference sequence). V was trimmed by 0 bases and J by 0 bases, leaving 9 bases between them. The CDR3 here is CSAREGGYSYNEQFF. The CDR3 DNA reads TGCAGTGCTAGAGAGGGCGGCTACTCCTACAATGAGCAGTTCTTC.

This clonotype was recorded many times. The rearrangement joins TRBV5-4 to TRBJ2-4; TRBD2 matches 7 bases. This CDR3 spans 15 amino acids. The ends lost 0 bases at V and 5 bases at J; junction bases unmatched: 5. Germline CDR1 and CDR2: SGHNT and YYREEE (reference sequence). CDR3 sequence (DNA): TGTGCCAGCAGCTTGGGGTGGAGCGGGGAAAACATTCAGTACTTC. Translation gives CASSLGWSGENIQYF. The full variable domain, its missing parts supplied by reference TRBV5-4 and TRBJ2-4, is ETGVTQSPTHLIKTRGQQVTLRCSSQSGHNTVSWYQQALGQGPQFIFQYYREEENGRGNFPPRFSGLQFPNYSSELNVNALELDDSALYLCASSLGWSGENIQYFGAGTRLSVL.

There are a few counts of this clonotype. The gene calls are TRBV4-3 and TRBJ2-5, with no clear D. Germline CDR1 and CDR2: LGHNA and YSLEER. This CDR3 region has 14 residues. V was shortened by 0 bases and J by 2 bases, with 7 bases between the two germline ends. CDR3 bases: TGCGCCAGCAGCCAAGATCGCAGTCAAGAGACCCAGTACTTC. Its translation: CASSQDRSQETQYF.

This rearrangement joins TRBV28 to TRBJ1-4, with TRBD1 matching over 7 bases. The CDR3 spans 19 residues. Per the germline V gene, CDR1 is MDHEN and CDR2 is SYDVKM. Trimming removed 2 bases from V and 0 bases from J; junction bases left unmatched: 12. This chain's CDR3 is CASSLPWDSSTPTNEKLFF. The CDR3 DNA is TGTGCCAGCAGTTTACCGTGGGACAGCTCGACCCCAACTAATGAAAAACTGTTTTTT.

This clonotype appeared many times. J is TRBJ2-5 and V is TRBV28; TRBD1 agrees at 8 bases. Germline V lookup: CDR1 MDHEN, CDR2 SYDVKM. The CDR3 covers 17 residues. J gave up 2 bases and V 6 bases, and 14 bases lay outside the gene matches. CDR3 in amino acids: CASSTDRQGSEQETQYF. CDR3 DNA: TGTGCCAGCAGCACAGATAGACAGGGGTCCGAGCAAGAGACCCAGTACTTC.

This clonotype was found many times. The genes are TRBV7-9 and TRBJ2-3, with a possible D match to TRBD2 (6 bases). The CDR3 consists of 16 residues. Trimming shortened V by 5 bases and J by 2 bases, and 17 bases separated the two germline ends. Germline CDR1 reads SEHNR; CDR2 reads FQNEAQ (reference sequence). The CDR3 here is CASSVGTSTNTDTQYF. The DNA for the CDR3 is TGTGCCAGCAGCGTAGGAACTAGCACAAACACAGATACGCAGTATTTT.

This clonotype came up many times. V and J are TRBV7-9 and TRBJ1-1, with 7 bases aligning to TRBD1. The CDR3 covers 15 residues. The germline CDR1 and CDR2 sequences are SEHNR and FQNEAQ (reference sequence). The junction had 4 bases not matched to a gene; V was cut back by 3 bases and J by 0 bases. The CDR3 reads CASSFSRGVNTEAFF. The CDR3 bases are TGTGCCAGCAGCTTTTCCAGGGGGGTGAACACTGAAGCTTTCTTT. Complete variable domain (other parts from reference TRBV7-9 and TRBJ1-1): DTGVSQNPRHKITKRGQNVTFRCDPISEHNRLYWYRQTLGQGPEFLTYFQNEAQLEKSRLLSDRFSAERPKGSFSTLEIQRTEQGDSAMYLCASSFSRGVNTEAFFGQGTRLTVV.

This chain links TRBV7-2 with TRBJ2-2; D is ambiguous. Germline values: CDR1 SGHTA, CDR2 FQGNSA. CDR3 size: 15 residues. Deletions cut 5 bases from V and 3 bases from J, with 13 bases between. The CDR3 loop reads CASSIPNRYTGELFF. The CDR3 DNA is TGTGCCAGCAGCATACCAAACAGATACACCGGGGAGCTGTTTTTT.

This clonotype was seen at least ten times. This chain joins TRBV29-1 and TRBJ1-5, with a possible D match to TRBD1 (5 bases). Germline CDR1 and CDR2: SQVTM and ANQGSEA. The ends were cut back, 6 bases at V and 4 bases at J, with 13 bases in the middle. There are 13 residues in the CDR3. The DNA of the CDR3 is TGCAGCGTGGGGGGGGGAGGTAATCAGCCCCAGCATTTT. It yields the protein CSVGGGGNQPQHF. The whole variable domain, filled in from reference TRBV29-1 and TRBJ1-5, reads SAVISQKPSRDICQRGTSLTIQCQVDSQVTMMFWYRQQPGQSLTLIATANQGSEATYESGFVIDKFPISRPNLTFSTLTVSNMSPEDSSIYLCSVGGGGNQPQHFGDGTRLSIL.

This clonotype has a count of ten or more. This chain links TRBV29-1 with TRBJ2-7; D is unresolved. V dropped 4 bases and J dropped 2 bases, with 9 bases sitting between them. The length of the CDR3 is 12 residues. Germline-derived CDR1 and CDR2 are SQVTM and ANQGSEA. The CDR3 DNA sequence: TGCAGCGTTGTTCCCGGAACCTACGAGCAGTACTTC. Residues: CSVVPGTYEQYF.

The rearrangement links TRBV11-3 to TRBJ2-1, with 11 positions matching TRBD2. The CDR3 is made up of 16 amino acids. Germline V gene data show CDR1 as SGHNT and CDR2 as YENEEA. V dropped 5 bases and J dropped 5; count of bases not matched to a gene: 8. The CDR3 here is CASSPSLAGVNNEQFF. The CDR3 region has the DNA TGTGCCAGCAGCCCCTCACTAGCGGGAGTAAACAATGAGCAGTTCTTC.

This clonotype was detected many times. J is TRBJ1-1 and V is TRBV10-3; 7 bases map to TRBD1. This CDR3 has 13 amino acids. With V trimmed by 6 bases and J by 4 bases, 5 bases remained unmatched. Per the germline V gene, CDR1 is ENHRY and CDR2 is SYGVKD. CDR3 region: CAIRSTGSTEAFF. As DNA, the CDR3 is TGTGCCATCAGATCGACAGGGAGCACTGAAGCTTTCTTT.

This clonotype was recorded at least ten times. The chain joins TRBV2 to TRBJ1-1, with D perhaps TRBD1 (5 bases). V was shortened by 6 bases and J by 4 bases, with 9 bases between the two germline ends. This CDR3 comprises 12 residues. Germline assignment: CDR1 SNHLY and CDR2 FYNNEI. DNA of the CDR3: TGTGCCAGCAGGTGGGGGGGCACTGAAGCTTTCTTT. Translated, it gives CASRWGGTEAFF.

This clonotype was recorded a few times. For the CDR3, the DNA is TGCGCCAGCAGGCCGGACGGCAAAACCTACGAGCAGTACTTC. This translates into CASRPDGKTYEQYF. The gene calls are TRBV5-1 and TRBJ2-7, with D unclear. The V end was cut by 5 bases, the J end by 2 bases, with 14 bases between. CDR3 length: 14 residues. Germline CDR1 reads SGHRS; CDR2 reads YFSETQ. The whole variable domain, filled in from reference TRBV5-1 and TRBJ2-7, reads KAGVTQTPRYLIKTRGQQVTLSCSPISGHRSVSWYQQTPGQGLQFLFEYFSETQRNKGNFPGRFSGRQFSNSRSEMNVSTLELGDSALYLCASRPDGKTYEQYFGPGTRLTVT.

The V call is TRBV20-1, the J call TRBJ2-7; D is uncertain. The CDR3 totals 12 residues. V shed 6 bases and J shed 0 bases, with 9 bases lying between them. Germline V gene sequence: CDR1 DFQATT, CDR2 SNEGSKA (reference sequence). CDR3 DNA sequence: TGCAGTGCCATAGAACTCTCCTACGAGCAGTACTTC. It is translated as CSAIELSYEQYF.

This clonotype has a count of ten or more. V is TRBV15 and J is TRBJ2-7; 9 bases align to TRBD2. The ends lost 5 bases at V and 1 base at J; junction bases unmatched: 9. Germline V gene lookup returns CDR1 LNHNV and CDR2 YYDKDF (reference sequence). The CDR3 spans 16 residues. The CDR3 nucleotides read TGTGCCACCAGCTTCCAGGCAGCGGGGGGTTCCTACGAGCAGTACTTC. This translates into CATSFQAAGGSYEQYF.

The table lists this clonotype with many counts. The chain couples TRBV24-1 to TRBJ2-2; D call uncertain. The V gene's germline CDR1 is KGHDR and CDR2 SFDVKD. The V and J ends lost 4 bases and 5 bases respectively, with 10 bases between them. This CDR3 spans 14 amino acids. The CDR3 region has the DNA TGTGCCACCAGTGACCTCGCATCTACCGGGGAGCTGTTTTTT. The encoded protein is CATSDLASTGELFF.